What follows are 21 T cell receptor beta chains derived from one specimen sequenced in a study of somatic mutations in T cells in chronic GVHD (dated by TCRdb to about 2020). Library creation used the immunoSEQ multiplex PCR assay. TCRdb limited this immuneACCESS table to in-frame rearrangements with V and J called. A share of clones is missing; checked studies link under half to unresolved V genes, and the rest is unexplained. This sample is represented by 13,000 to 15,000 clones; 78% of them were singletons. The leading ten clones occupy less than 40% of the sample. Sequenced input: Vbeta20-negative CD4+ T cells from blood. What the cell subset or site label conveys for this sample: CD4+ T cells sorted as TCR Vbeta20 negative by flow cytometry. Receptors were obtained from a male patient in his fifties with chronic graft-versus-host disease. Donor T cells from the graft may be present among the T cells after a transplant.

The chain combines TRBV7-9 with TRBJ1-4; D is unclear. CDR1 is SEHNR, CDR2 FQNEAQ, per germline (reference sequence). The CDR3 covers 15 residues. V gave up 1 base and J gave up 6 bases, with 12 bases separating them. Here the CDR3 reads CASSLVVGAHEKLFF. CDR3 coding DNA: TGTGCCAGCAGCTTAGTCGTAGGAGCCCATGAAAAACTGTTTTTT.

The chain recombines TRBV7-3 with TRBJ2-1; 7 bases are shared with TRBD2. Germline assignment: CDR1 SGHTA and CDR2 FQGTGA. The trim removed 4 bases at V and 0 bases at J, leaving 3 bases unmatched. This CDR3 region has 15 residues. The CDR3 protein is CASSSSSGSYNEQFF. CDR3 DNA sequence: TGTGCCAGCAGCTCCTCTAGCGGCTCCTACAATGAGCAGTTCTTC. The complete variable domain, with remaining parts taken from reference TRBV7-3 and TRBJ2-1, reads GAGVSQTPSNKVTEKGKYVELRCDPISGHTALYWYRQSLGQGPEFLIYFQGTGAADDSGLPNDRFFAVRPEGSVSTLKIQRTERGDSAVYLCASSSSSGSYNEQFFGPGTRLTVL.

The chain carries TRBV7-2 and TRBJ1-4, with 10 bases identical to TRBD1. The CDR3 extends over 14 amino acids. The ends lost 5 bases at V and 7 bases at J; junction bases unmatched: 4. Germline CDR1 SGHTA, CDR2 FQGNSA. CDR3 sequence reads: CASSVTGGGEKLFF. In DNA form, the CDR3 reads TGTGCCAGCAGCGTGACAGGGGGCGGTGAAAAACTGTTTTTT.

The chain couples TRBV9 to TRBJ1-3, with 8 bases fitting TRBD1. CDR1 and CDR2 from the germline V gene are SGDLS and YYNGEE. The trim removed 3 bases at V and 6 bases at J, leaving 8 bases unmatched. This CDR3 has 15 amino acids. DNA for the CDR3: TGTGCCAGCAGCGCTACGACAGGGGCTGAAAACACCATATATTTT. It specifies CASSATTGAENTIYF. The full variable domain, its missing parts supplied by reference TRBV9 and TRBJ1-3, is DSGVTQTPKHLITATGQRVTLRCSPRSGDLSVYWYQQSLDQGLQFLIQYYNGEERAKGNILERFSAQQFPDLHSELNLSSLELGDSALYFCASSATTGAENTIYFGEGSWLTVV.

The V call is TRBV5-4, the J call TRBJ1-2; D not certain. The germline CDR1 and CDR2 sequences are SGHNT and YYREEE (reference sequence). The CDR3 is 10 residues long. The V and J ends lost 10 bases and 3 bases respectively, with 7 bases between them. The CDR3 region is CAGTDYGYTF. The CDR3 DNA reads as TGTGCCGGCACCGACTATGGCTACACCTTC.

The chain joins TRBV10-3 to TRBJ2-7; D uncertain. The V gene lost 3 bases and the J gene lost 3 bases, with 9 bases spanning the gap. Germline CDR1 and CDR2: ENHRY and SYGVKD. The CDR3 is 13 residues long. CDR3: CAISEPPGYEQYF. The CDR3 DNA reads TGTGCCATCAGTGAACCCCCGGGCTACGAGCAGTACTTC.

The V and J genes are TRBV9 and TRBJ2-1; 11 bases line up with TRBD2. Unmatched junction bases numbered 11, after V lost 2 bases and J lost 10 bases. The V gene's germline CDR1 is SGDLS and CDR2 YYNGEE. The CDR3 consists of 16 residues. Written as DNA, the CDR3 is TGTGCCAGCAGCGTTACTAGCGGGGGAGGGCGGGAAGAGCAGTTCTTC. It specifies CASSVTSGGGREEQFF.

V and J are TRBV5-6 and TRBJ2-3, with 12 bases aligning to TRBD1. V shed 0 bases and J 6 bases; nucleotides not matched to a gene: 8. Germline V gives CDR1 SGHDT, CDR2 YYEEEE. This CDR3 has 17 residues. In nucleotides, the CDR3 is TGTGCCAGCAGCTTGGGGGCCGGGACAGGGGGCTACGATACGCAGTATTTT. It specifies CASSLGAGTGGYDTQYF.

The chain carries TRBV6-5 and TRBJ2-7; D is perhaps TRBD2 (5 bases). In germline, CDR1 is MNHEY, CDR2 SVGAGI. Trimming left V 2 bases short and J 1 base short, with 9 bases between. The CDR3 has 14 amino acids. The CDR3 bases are TGTGCCAGCAGTTACCATACTAGTTCCTACGAGCAGTACTTC. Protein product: CASSYHTSSYEQYF.

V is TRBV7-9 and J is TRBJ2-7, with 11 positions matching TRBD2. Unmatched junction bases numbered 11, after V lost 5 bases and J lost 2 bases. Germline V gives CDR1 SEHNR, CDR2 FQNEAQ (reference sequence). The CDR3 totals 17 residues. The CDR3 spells CASSPSGIAGGTYEQYF. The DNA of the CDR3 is TGTGCCAGCAGCCCAAGCGGTATAGCGGGAGGGACCTACGAGCAGTACTTC.

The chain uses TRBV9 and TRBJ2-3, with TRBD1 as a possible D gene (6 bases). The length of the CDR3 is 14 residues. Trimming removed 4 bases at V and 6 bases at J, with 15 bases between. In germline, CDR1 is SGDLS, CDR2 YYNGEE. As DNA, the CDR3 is TGTGCCAGCAGCCAAGGGGACACTGAGGATACGCAGTATTTT. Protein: CASSQGDTEDTQYF.

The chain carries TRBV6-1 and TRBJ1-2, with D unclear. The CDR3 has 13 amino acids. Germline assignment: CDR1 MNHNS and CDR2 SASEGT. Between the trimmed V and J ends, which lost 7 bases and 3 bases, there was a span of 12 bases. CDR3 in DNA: TGTGCCAGCACCGACCCGAGGGACTATGGCTACACCTTC. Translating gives CASTDPRDYGYTF.

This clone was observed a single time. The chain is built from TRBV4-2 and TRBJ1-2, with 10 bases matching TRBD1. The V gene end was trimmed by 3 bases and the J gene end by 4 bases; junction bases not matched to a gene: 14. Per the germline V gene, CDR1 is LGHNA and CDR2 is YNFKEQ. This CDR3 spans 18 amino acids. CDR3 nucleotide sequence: TGTGCCAGCAGCCAGCTCTCCCTCCGGGACAGGGGATTCTATGGCTACACCTTC. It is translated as CASSQLSLRDRGFYGYTF.

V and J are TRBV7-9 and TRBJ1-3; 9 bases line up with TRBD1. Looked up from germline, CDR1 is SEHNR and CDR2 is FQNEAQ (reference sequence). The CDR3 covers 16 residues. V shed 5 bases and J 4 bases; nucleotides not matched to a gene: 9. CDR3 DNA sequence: TGTGCCAGCAGCACTCGGACAGGGGAGTCAGGAAACACCATATATTTT. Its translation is CASSTRTGESGNTIYF.

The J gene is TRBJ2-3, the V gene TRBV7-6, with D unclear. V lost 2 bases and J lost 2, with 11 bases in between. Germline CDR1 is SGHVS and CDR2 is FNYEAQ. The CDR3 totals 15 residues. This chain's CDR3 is CASSLRSSYTDTQYF. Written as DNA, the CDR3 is TGTGCCAGCAGCTTACGTAGTAGCTACACAGATACGCAGTATTTT.

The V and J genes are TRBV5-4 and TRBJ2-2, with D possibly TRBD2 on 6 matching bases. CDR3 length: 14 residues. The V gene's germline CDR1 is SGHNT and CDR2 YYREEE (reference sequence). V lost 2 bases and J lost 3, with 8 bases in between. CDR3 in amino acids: CASSFGGYTGELFF. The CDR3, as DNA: TGTGCCAGCAGCTTCGGGGGATACACCGGGGAGCTGTTTTTT.

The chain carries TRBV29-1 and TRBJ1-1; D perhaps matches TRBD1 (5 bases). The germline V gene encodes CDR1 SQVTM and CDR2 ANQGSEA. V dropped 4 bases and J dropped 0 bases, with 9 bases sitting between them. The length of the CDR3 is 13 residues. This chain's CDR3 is CSVGGRLNTEAFF. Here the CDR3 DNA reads TGCAGCGTTGGGGGCAGACTGAACACTGAAGCTTTCTTT.

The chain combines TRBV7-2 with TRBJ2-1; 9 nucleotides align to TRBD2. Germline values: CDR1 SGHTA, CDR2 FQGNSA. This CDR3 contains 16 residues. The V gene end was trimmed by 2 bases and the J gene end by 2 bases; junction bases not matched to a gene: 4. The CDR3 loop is CASSLFPSGTYNEQFF. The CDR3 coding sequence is TGTGCCAGCAGCTTATTCCCTAGCGGGACCTACAATGAGCAGTTCTTC. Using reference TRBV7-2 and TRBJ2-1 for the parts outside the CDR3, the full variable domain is GAGVSQSPSNKVTEKGKDVELRCDPISGHTALYWYRQSLGQGLEFLIYFQGNSAPDKSGLPSDRFSAERTGGSVSTLTIQRTQQEDSAVYLCASSLFPSGTYNEQFFGPGTRLTVL.

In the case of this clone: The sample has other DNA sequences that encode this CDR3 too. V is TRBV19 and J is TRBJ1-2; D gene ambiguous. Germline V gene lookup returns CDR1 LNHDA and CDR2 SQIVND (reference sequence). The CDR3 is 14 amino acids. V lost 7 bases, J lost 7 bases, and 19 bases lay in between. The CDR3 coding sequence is TGTGCCAGTACCATCGGAATCTGGGAGGGTGGCTACACCTTC. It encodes CASTIGIWEGGYTF.

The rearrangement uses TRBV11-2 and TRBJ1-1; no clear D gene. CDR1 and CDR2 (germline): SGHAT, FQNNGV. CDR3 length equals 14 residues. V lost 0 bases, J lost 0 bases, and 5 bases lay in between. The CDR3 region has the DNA TGTGCCAGCAGCTTAGATCTTGTGAACACTGAAGCTTTCTTT. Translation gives CASSLDLVNTEAFF.

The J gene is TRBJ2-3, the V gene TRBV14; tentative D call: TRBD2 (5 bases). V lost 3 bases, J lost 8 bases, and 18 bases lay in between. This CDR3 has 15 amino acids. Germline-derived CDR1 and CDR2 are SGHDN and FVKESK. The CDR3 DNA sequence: TGTGCCAGCAGCCAGGTGTGGACCAGTCGGGGTACGCAGTATTTT. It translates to CASSQVWTSRGTQYF.